These T cell receptor beta chains were read from a single sample in a study of blood T cell repertoires in COVID-19. Sequencing used immunoSEQ multiplex PCR; TCRdb keeps in-frame clones, though not all of them. The repertoire holds roughly 300,000 clones, with roughly 85% as singletons. The sample taken for sequencing was PBMCs or T cells enriched from blood (not recorded which). The receptors stem from a middle-aged woman with acute COVID-19. The CDR3 runs from the conserved cysteine through the conserved F or W. The order of the fields is J gene, clone size, D gene, V gene, CDR3 DNA, CDR3 protein. The D gene is left open where the match is weak. Size is stated for part of the rows, as once, few or many counts, or as a class when the clone is expanded.

j_gene: TRBJ2-1; abundance: .; d_gene: TRBD1; v_gene: TRBV27; CDR3nt: TGTGCCAGCAGTTCCCAACCGGGACAGGGTAGAAATGAGCAGTTCTTC; CDR3aa: CASSSQPGQGRNEQFF
j_gene: TRBJ2-5; abundance: .; d_gene: .; v_gene: TRBV6-5; CDR3nt: TGTGCCAGCAGTAGAGGACTCGCCGGCCAAGAGACCCAGTACTTC; CDR3aa: CASSRGLAGQETQYF
j_gene: TRBJ2-2; abundance: .; d_gene: TRBD2; v_gene: TRBV11-2; CDR3nt: TGTGCCAGCAGCTTAGGAATTAGCGGGAGTATTACCGGGGAGCTGTTTTTT; CDR3aa: CASSLGISGSITGELFF
j_gene: TRBJ2-2; abundance: .; d_gene: TRBD2; v_gene: TRBV7-2; CDR3nt: TGTGCCAGCAGCTTTACGGGGGGGAATCCCGGGGAGCTGTTTTTT; CDR3aa: CASSFTGGNPGELFF
j_gene: TRBJ1-1; abundance: .; d_gene: TRBD1; v_gene: TRBV6-6; CDR3nt: TGTGCCAGCAGCCGTGCCCAGGGGGCTTTTATCGGAGAAGCTTTCTTT; CDR3aa: CASSRAQGAFIGEAFF
j_gene: TRBJ2-6; abundance: .; d_gene: .; v_gene: TRBV5-4; CDR3nt: TGTGCCAGCAGCTTGGCAGGGGAGCAGGGTATTCGTTCGGGGGCCAACGTCCTGACTTTC; CDR3aa: CASSLAGEQGIRSGANVLTF
j_gene: TRBJ2-1; abundance: .; d_gene: TRBD2; v_gene: TRBV9; CDR3nt: TGTGCCAGCAGCTCCCGCAGCGGGGGTATCGACAATGAGCAGTTCTTC; CDR3aa: CASSSRSGGIDNEQFF
j_gene: TRBJ2-7; abundance: .; d_gene: .; v_gene: TRBV11-2; CDR3nt: TGTGCCAGCAGCCGCGGCAGTGGCGGCGAGCAGTACTTC; CDR3aa: CASSRGSGGEQYF
j_gene: TRBJ2-7; abundance: .; d_gene: .; v_gene: TRBV28; CDR3nt: TGTGCCAGCAGTTTAACTGCTGAATACGAGCAGTACTTC; CDR3aa: CASSLTAEYEQYF
j_gene: TRBJ2-7; abundance: once; d_gene: .; v_gene: TRBV28; CDR3nt: TGTGCCAGCAGTTCACACGGGATTCTCCACGAGCAGTACTTC; CDR3aa: CASSSHGILHEQYF
j_gene: TRBJ1-6; abundance: .; d_gene: TRBD1; v_gene: TRBV6-5; CDR3nt: TGTGCCAGCAGCGCGGGACAGAGAAATTCACCCCTCCACTTT; CDR3aa: CASSAGQRNSPLHF
j_gene: TRBJ1-2; abundance: .; d_gene: TRBD1; v_gene: TRBV28; CDR3nt: TGTGCCAGTGACAGGGGCTATGGCTACACCTTC; CDR3aa: CASDRGYGYTF
j_gene: TRBJ2-5; abundance: .; d_gene: .; v_gene: TRBV28; CDR3nt: TGTGCCAGCAGTTTATCAGGGCGTGAGACCCAGTACTTC; CDR3aa: CASSLSGRETQYF
j_gene: TRBJ2-5; abundance: many; d_gene: TRBD1; v_gene: TRBV7-2; CDR3nt: TGTGCCAGCAGCACGAGGACAGGGGGGATAGAGACCCAGTACTTC; CDR3aa: CASSTRTGGIETQYF
j_gene: TRBJ2-3; abundance: .; d_gene: .; v_gene: TRBV25-1; CDR3nt: TGTGCCAGCAGTGATCGGGACTCCCCTATTTCCACAGATACGCAGTATTTT; CDR3aa: CASSDRDSPISTDTQYF
j_gene: TRBJ1-4; abundance: .; d_gene: TRBD1; v_gene: TRBV19; CDR3nt: TGTGCCAGTGTCGGGACAGGGCATGAAAAACTGTTTTTT; CDR3aa: CASVGTGHEKLFF
j_gene: TRBJ1-2; abundance: .; d_gene: .; v_gene: TRBV5-1; CDR3nt: TGCGCCAGCAGCTTGGTGGGGGCTGACTATGGCTACACCTTC; CDR3aa: CASSLVGADYGYTF
j_gene: TRBJ1-1; abundance: .; d_gene: .; v_gene: TRBV3-1/TRBV3-2; CDR3nt: TGTGCCAGCAGCCAAGAGGGGGGGAAGAGGAACACTGAAGCTTTCTTT; CDR3aa: CASSQEGGKRNTEAFF
j_gene: TRBJ2-5; abundance: .; d_gene: TRBD2; v_gene: TRBV6-5; CDR3nt: TGTGCCAGCAGGGTGGCGGGGGGGCGAGAGACCCAGTACTTC; CDR3aa: CASRVAGGRETQYF
j_gene: TRBJ1-1; abundance: once; d_gene: TRBD1; v_gene: TRBV9; CDR3nt: TGTGCCAGCAGCCCTCCATCAGGGGGCGGATTCATGAACACTGAAGCTTTCTTT; CDR3aa: CASSPPSGGGFMNTEAFF
j_gene: TRBJ2-7; abundance: once; d_gene: .; v_gene: TRBV28; CDR3nt: TGTGCCAGCAGTTTAACGGGGTTCGAGCAGTACTTC; CDR3aa: CASSLTGFEQYF
j_gene: TRBJ1-5; abundance: .; d_gene: .; v_gene: TRBV10-2; CDR3nt: TGCGCCAGCGGAAAGGGGGGGTACAATAGCAATCAGCCCCAGCATTTT; CDR3aa: CASGKGGYNSNQPQHF
j_gene: TRBJ1-2; abundance: once; d_gene: .; v_gene: TRBV5-6; CDR3nt: TGTGCCAGCAGCCGTGAGGGAGGGGCCACGGCATATGTTTACACCTTC; CDR3aa: CASSREGGATAYVYTF
j_gene: TRBJ1-2; abundance: .; d_gene: TRBD1; v_gene: TRBV18; CDR3nt: TGTGCCAGCTCACTACAGGGGAAGGACTATGGCTACACCTTC; CDR3aa: CASSLQGKDYGYTF
j_gene: TRBJ1-4; abundance: .; d_gene: TRBD1; v_gene: TRBV4-2; CDR3nt: TGTGCCAGCAGCCTAATCCGAGGACAGGGAACTAATGAAAAACTGTTTTTT; CDR3aa: CASSLIRGQGTNEKLFF
j_gene: TRBJ2-1; abundance: .; d_gene: TRBD1; v_gene: TRBV10-3; CDR3nt: TGTGCCATCGGTCAGGGGGCTTCGGGCCGAGGTCGAGGGAGTTCACTTAATGAGCAGTTCTTC; CDR3aa: CAIGQGASGRGRGSSLNEQFF
j_gene: TRBJ2-1; abundance: .; d_gene: .; v_gene: TRBV24-1; CDR3nt: TGTGCCACCAGTGAAGAACGCGGCGATGAGCAGTTCTTC; CDR3aa: CATSEERGDEQFF
j_gene: TRBJ1-5; abundance: once; d_gene: TRBD1; v_gene: TRBV27; CDR3nt: TGTGCCAGCAGTTTAACGGGACAGGTAAATCAGCCCCAGCATTTT; CDR3aa: CASSLTGQVNQPQHF
j_gene: TRBJ2-3; abundance: .; d_gene: TRBD2; v_gene: TRBV6-5; CDR3nt: TGTGCCAGCAGCCAGACTAGCGGGATGCAGTATTTT; CDR3aa: CASSQTSGMQYF
j_gene: TRBJ1-1; abundance: .; d_gene: .; v_gene: TRBV10-3; CDR3nt: TGTGCCATCAGGGGGGGACTGGAAAACACTGAAGCTTTCTTT; CDR3aa: CAIRGGLENTEAFF
j_gene: TRBJ2-1; abundance: .; d_gene: TRBD1; v_gene: TRBV11-3; CDR3nt: TGTGCCAGCAGCTTAGGGCCCCTACAGGGGGGCGATGAGCAGTTCTTC; CDR3aa: CASSLGPLQGGDEQFF
j_gene: TRBJ2-2; abundance: .; d_gene: .; v_gene: TRBV7-3; CDR3nt: TGTGCCAGCAGCTTACAACCGGTCCCGAACACCGGGGAGCTGTTTTTT; CDR3aa: CASSLQPVPNTGELFF
j_gene: TRBJ1-2; abundance: .; d_gene: .; v_gene: TRBV12-5; CDR3nt: TGTGCTAGTGGTTTGGCCCCGGGTAGCTACACCTTC; CDR3aa: CASGLAPGSYTF
j_gene: TRBJ2-6; abundance: .; d_gene: .; v_gene: TRBV13; CDR3nt: TGTGCCAGCAGCTTACTGTCCGGGGCCAACGTCCTGACTTTC; CDR3aa: CASSLLSGANVLTF
j_gene: TRBJ1-5; abundance: few; d_gene: .; v_gene: TRBV28; CDR3nt: TGTGCCAGCAGTTCTCCGGGACAAATTTGGGGCAATCAGCCCCAGCATTTT; CDR3aa: CASSSPGQIWGNQPQHF
j_gene: TRBJ1-1; abundance: .; d_gene: .; v_gene: TRBV4-3; CDR3nt: TGCGCCAGCAGCCAGGGGGGAGTCGCGGAAGCTTTCTTT; CDR3aa: CASSQGGVAEAFF
j_gene: TRBJ2-7; abundance: .; d_gene: .; v_gene: TRBV5-4; CDR3nt: TGTGCCAGCAGCTTGGGTCAGGGGTTAGCCTACGAGCAGTACTTC; CDR3aa: CASSLGQGLAYEQYF
j_gene: TRBJ1-2; abundance: .; d_gene: .; v_gene: TRBV6-5; CDR3nt: TGTGCCAGCACGACTCAATCGGGGGGGTATGGCTACACCTTC; CDR3aa: CASTTQSGGYGYTF
j_gene: TRBJ2-5; abundance: .; d_gene: .; v_gene: TRBV5-5; CDR3nt: TGTGCCAGCAGCTTGGGACAGAACTATCAAGAGACCCAGTACTTC; CDR3aa: CASSLGQNYQETQYF
j_gene: TRBJ1-4; abundance: .; d_gene: TRBD1; v_gene: TRBV28; CDR3nt: TGTGCCAGCCAAAATAGAGGGGGCCGTAATGAAAAACTGTTTTTT; CDR3aa: CASQNRGGRNEKLFF
j_gene: TRBJ1-6; abundance: once; d_gene: .; v_gene: TRBV5-4; CDR3nt: TGTGCCAGCAGCTTGGACAGTTCACCCCTCCACTTT; CDR3aa: CASSLDSSPLHF
j_gene: TRBJ1-1; abundance: .; d_gene: TRBD1; v_gene: TRBV9; CDR3nt: TGTGCCAGCAGCGTAGAGCCCCAGGGGGTGAACACTGAAGCTTTCTTT; CDR3aa: CASSVEPQGVNTEAFF
j_gene: TRBJ2-6; abundance: few; d_gene: TRBD1; v_gene: TRBV24-1; CDR3nt: TGTGCCACCAGTGAGACAGGGGGCCCCTCTGGGGCCAACGTCCTGACTTTC; CDR3aa: CATSETGGPSGANVLTF
j_gene: TRBJ2-3; abundance: .; d_gene: TRBD2; v_gene: TRBV5-1; CDR3nt: TGCGCCAGCAGCACGGTAGCGGGAGGGTGGACAGATACGCAGTATTTT; CDR3aa: CASSTVAGGWTDTQYF
j_gene: TRBJ1-5; abundance: .; d_gene: TRBD1; v_gene: TRBV4-1; CDR3nt: TGCGCCAGCAGCAGGACAGGTAACAATCAGCCCCAGCATTTT; CDR3aa: CASSRTGNNQPQHF
j_gene: TRBJ1-3; abundance: .; d_gene: .; v_gene: TRBV5-4; CDR3nt: TGTGCCAGCAGCCCCATGGAGGCGGCTCGCTCTGGAAACACCATATATTTT; CDR3aa: CASSPMEAARSGNTIYF
j_gene: TRBJ1-5; abundance: .; d_gene: TRBD1; v_gene: TRBV7-2; CDR3nt: TGTGCCAGCAGCTCGGGACAGAGCTATCAGCCCCAGCATTTT; CDR3aa: CASSSGQSYQPQHF
j_gene: TRBJ1-4; abundance: few; d_gene: TRBD1; v_gene: TRBV29-1; CDR3nt: TGCAGCGTTGAGCCTCACAGGGGTGATGAAAAACTGTTTTTT; CDR3aa: CSVEPHRGDEKLFF
j_gene: TRBJ2-7; abundance: many; d_gene: TRBD2; v_gene: TRBV2; CDR3nt: TGTGCCAGCAGTAGCGGGAAGATACCCTACGAGCAGTACTTC; CDR3aa: CASSSGKIPYEQYF
j_gene: TRBJ2-2; abundance: .; d_gene: .; v_gene: TRBV6-2/TRBV6-3; CDR3nt: TGTGCCAGCAGTTACGCGAGCGAGACAGGAAGCACCGGGGAGCTGTTTTTT; CDR3aa: CASSYASETGSTGELFF
j_gene: TRBJ1-2; abundance: .; d_gene: .; v_gene: TRBV19; CDR3nt: TGTGCCAGTAGTATGGGAGGCGGGGCAGGGACCCTCCGTAACTATGGCTACACCTTC; CDR3aa: CASSMGGGAGTLRNYGYTF
j_gene: TRBJ1-1; abundance: .; d_gene: .; v_gene: TRBV28; CDR3nt: TGTGCCAGCAGTTCAGGTGGGCAGGGTATGAACACTGAAGCTTTCTTT; CDR3aa: CASSSGGQGMNTEAFF
j_gene: TRBJ1-2; abundance: .; d_gene: TRBD1; v_gene: TRBV19; CDR3nt: TGTGCCAGTAGTAAAGACAGGGCCACCTATGGCTACACCTTC; CDR3aa: CASSKDRATYGYTF